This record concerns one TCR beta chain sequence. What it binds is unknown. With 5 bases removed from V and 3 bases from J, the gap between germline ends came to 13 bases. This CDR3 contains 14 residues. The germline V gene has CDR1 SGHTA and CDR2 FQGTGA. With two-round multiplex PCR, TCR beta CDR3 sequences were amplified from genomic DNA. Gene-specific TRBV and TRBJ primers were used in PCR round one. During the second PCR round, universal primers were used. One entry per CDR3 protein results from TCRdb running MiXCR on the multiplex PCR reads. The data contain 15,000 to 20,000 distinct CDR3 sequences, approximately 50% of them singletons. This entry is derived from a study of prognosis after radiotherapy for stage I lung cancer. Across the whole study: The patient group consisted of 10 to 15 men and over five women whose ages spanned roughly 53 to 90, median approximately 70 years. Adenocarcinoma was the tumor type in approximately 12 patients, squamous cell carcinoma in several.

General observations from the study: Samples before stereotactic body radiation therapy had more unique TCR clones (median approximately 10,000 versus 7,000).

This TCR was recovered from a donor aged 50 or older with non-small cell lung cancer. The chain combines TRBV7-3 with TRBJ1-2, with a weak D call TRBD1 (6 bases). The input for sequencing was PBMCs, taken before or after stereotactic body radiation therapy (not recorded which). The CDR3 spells CASSPTPGDYGYTF. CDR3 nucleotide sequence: TGTGCCAGCAGCCCAACCCCAGGGGACTATGGCTACACCTTC.